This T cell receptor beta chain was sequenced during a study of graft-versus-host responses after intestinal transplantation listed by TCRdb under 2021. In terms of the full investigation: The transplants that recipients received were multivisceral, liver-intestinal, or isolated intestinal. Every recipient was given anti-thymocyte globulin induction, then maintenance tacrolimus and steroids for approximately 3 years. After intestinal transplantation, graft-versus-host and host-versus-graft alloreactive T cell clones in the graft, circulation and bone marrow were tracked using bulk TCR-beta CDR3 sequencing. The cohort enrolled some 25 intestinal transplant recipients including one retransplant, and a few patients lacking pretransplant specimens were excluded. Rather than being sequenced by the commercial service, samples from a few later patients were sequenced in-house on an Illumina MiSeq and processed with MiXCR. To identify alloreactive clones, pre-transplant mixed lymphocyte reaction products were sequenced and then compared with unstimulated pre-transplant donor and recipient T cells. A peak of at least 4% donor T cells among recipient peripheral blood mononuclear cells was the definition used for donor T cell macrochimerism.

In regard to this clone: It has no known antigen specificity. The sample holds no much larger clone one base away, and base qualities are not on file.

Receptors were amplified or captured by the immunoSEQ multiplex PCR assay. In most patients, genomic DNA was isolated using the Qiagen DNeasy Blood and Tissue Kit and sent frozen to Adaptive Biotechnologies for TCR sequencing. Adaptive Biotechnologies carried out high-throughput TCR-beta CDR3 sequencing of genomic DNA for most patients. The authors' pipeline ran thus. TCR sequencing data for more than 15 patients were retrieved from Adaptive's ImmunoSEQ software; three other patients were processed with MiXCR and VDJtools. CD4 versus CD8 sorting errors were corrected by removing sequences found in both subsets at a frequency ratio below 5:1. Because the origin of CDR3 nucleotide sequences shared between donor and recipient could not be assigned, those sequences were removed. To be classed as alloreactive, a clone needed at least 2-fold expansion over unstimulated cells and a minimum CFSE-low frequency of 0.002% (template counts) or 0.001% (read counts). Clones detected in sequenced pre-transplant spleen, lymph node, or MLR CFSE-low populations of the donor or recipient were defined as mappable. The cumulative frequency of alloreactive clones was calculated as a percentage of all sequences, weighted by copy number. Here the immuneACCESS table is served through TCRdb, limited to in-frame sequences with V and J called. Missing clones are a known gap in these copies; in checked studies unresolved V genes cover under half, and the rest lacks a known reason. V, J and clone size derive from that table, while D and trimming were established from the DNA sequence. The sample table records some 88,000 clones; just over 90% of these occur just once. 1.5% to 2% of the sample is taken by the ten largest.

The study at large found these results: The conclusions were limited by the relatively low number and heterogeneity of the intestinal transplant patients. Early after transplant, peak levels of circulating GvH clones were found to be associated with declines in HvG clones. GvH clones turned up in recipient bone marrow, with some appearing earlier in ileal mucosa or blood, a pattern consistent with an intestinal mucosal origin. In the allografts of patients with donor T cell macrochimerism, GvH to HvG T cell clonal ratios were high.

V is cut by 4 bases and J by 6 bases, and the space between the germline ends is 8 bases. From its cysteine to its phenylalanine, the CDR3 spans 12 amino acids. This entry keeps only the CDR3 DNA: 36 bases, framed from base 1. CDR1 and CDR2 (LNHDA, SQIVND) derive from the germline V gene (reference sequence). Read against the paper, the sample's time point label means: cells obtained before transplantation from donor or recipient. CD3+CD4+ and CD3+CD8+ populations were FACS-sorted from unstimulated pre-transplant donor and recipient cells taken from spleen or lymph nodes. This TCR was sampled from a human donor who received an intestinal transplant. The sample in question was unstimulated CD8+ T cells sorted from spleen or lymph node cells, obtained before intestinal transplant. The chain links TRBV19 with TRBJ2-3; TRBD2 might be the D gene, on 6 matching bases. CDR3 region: CASSTGGDTQYF. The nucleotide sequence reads TGTGCCAGTAGTACAGGAGGGGATACGCAGTATTTT. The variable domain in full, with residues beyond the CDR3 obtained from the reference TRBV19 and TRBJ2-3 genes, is DGGITQSPKYLFRKEGQNVTLSCEQNLNHDAMYWYRQDPGQGLRLIYYSQIVNDFQKGDIAEGYSVSREKKESFPLTVTSAQKNPTAFYLCASSTGGDTQYFGPGTRLTVL.